These 6 T cell receptor beta chains share one sample of origin, sequenced in a study of T cells after yellow fever vaccination. TCRdb passed the 5' RACE reads through MiXCR, listing each CDR3 protein once. Among tens of thousands of distinct CDR3 sequences, roughly 6.9% were seen once, and the ten largest hold roughly 35%. Source: CD8+ T cells sorted from PBMCs, taken about 5 days after the first yellow fever vaccination. The receptor set was obtained from a man aged 18 to 30 who received the YFV17D yellow fever vaccine.

This clonotype was seen many times. The V gene is TRBV6-5, the J gene TRBJ2-2; no firm D call. Germline values: CDR1 MNHEY, CDR2 SVGAGI. This CDR3 region has 12 residues. Trimming pared 7 bases from V and 7 bases from J, leaving 10 bases between. CDR3 region: CASTPNNGELFF. CDR3 sequence (DNA): TGTGCCAGCACTCCAAATAACGGGGAGCTGTTTTTT.

The chain uses TRBV7-3 and TRBJ2-1; D possibly corresponds to TRBD2 (6 bases). This CDR3 is 17 amino acids long. V was clipped by 6 bases and J by 10 bases, with 28 bases between them. CDR1 and CDR2 from the germline V gene are SGHTA and FQGTGA. CDR3 sequence reads: CASSLRGKQDGQDEQFF. The DNA of the CDR3 is TGTGCCAGCAGTCTCCGGGGGAAGCAAGATGGACAAGACGAGCAGTTCTTC.

This clonotype was picked up many times. The CDR3 region is CASSLDGSTDTQYF. The CDR3 DNA reads TGTGCCAGCAGTTTAGACGGGAGCACAGATACGCAGTATTTT. The chain couples TRBV28 to TRBJ2-3; no clear D. V was trimmed by 2 bases and J by 0 bases, leaving 6 bases between them. Germline-derived CDR1 and CDR2 are MDHEN and SYDVKM. The CDR3 has 14 residues.

This clonotype was found a few times. The V gene is TRBV20-1, the J gene TRBJ2-3; the D is unclear. The CDR3 consists of 11 residues. CDR1 DFQATT and CDR2 SNEGSKA come from the germline V gene (reference sequence). With 6 bases removed from V and 0 bases from J, the gap between germline ends came to 4 bases. CDR3 loop: CSASSTDTQYF. CDR3 nucleotides: TGCAGTGCGTCTAGCACAGATACGCAGTATTTT.

This clonotype appeared a few times. The V gene is TRBV20-1, the J gene TRBJ2-4; 7 bases match TRBD1. J was trimmed by 0 bases and V by 3 bases; bases with no gene match: 5. The CDR3 spans 15 residues. CDR1 and CDR2 (germline): DFQATT, SNEGSKA (reference sequence). CDR3 DNA: TGCAGTGCTAGGGACAGGAAACTAGCCAAAAACATTCAGTACTTC. As protein: CSARDRKLAKNIQYF.

The V call is TRBV4-1, the J call TRBJ2-2, with D uncertain. CDR3 length: 16 amino acids. The germline V gene encodes CDR1 MGHRA and CDR2 YSYEKL. V was clipped by 1 base and J by 4 bases, with 13 bases between them. CDR3 loop: CASSQGRVNPTGELFF. CDR3 coding DNA: TGCGCCAGCAGCCAAGGCCGGGTTAACCCCACCGGGGAGCTGTTTTTT.